Below are 15 T cell receptor beta chains sequenced from a single sample in a study of cytomegalovirus exposure and HLA in healthy donors. Primers for the PCR totalled 60 Vbeta and 13 Jbeta. The data were produced by immunoSEQ multiplex PCR, yet TCRdb's version contains in-frame clones alone and is incomplete. Seen here are about 55,000 clones, 65% to 80% observed once, and the top ten hold under 45%. The specimen sequenced was PBMCs. The receptors here all came from a man in his forties in good health and CMV-seropositive.

This clone was seen a few times. The chain recombines TRBV7-2 with TRBJ1-5, with D possibly being TRBD1 (5 bases). Germline V gives CDR1 SGHTA, CDR2 FQGNSA. The CDR3 consists of 15 residues. Trimming left V 5 bases short and J 7 bases short, with 18 bases between. The CDR3 sequence: CASSLHPARGQPQHF. The CDR3 nucleotides read TGTGCCAGCAGCCTCCATCCGGCCCGGGGGCAGCCCCAGCATTTT.

The chain recombines TRBV27 with TRBJ2-3; 10 bases fit TRBD2. The CDR3 runs to 14 residues. Germline assignment: CDR1 MNHEY and CDR2 SMNVEV (reference sequence). V lost 2 bases, J lost 6 bases, and 2 bases stayed unmatched. Here the CDR3 DNA reads TGTGCCAGCAGTTTAGGGACTAGCGCTGATACGCAGTATTTT. It is translated as CASSLGTSADTQYF.

This clone was seen just once. V is TRBV6-5 and J is TRBJ2-2; D is possibly TRBD2 (5 bases). The CDR3 loop spans 15 amino acids. V lost 6 bases to trimming and J lost 4 bases, with 15 bases between them. Germline CDR1 reads MNHEY; CDR2 reads SVGAGI. DNA for the CDR3: TGTGCCAGCAGCATAAGTTTAGCGACCACCGGGGAGCTGTTTTTT. Translating gives CASSISLATTGELFF.

The chain uses TRBV29-1 and TRBJ2-2; TRBD2 matches 8 bases. There are 18 residues in the CDR3. From germline, CDR1 is SQVTM and CDR2 ANQGSEA. With V trimmed by 7 bases and J by 1 base, 17 bases remained unmatched. CDR3 loop: CSALTPPVRGGNTGELFF. DNA for the CDR3: TGCAGCGCCCTCACCCCTCCAGTTCGGGGGGGGAACACCGGGGAGCTGTTTTTT.

This clone came up a few times. The genes are TRBV5-3 and TRBJ1-1; D gene ambiguous. TRBV5-3 is an open reading frame whose function is uncertain. Trimming stripped 4 bases from V and 8 bases from J, with 18 bases between. This CDR3 has 14 amino acids. DNA of the CDR3: TGTGCCAGAAGCCTCGCGCGGCTCGGTTTAGAAGCTTTCTTT. Translated, it gives CARSLARLGLEAFF.

This clone has a handful of counts. The gene calls are TRBV5-1 and TRBJ1-2, with D tentatively TRBD1 (6 bases). CDR3 length: 14 residues. V was clipped by 4 bases and J by 7 bases, with 17 bases between them. Germline V gene data show CDR1 as SGHRS and CDR2 as YFSETQ. CDR3 amino acids: CASSPSGGGGGYTF. The CDR3 bases are TGCGCCAGCAGCCCATCGGGGGGCGGAGGTGGCTACACCTTC.

This clone was counted a single time. The gene calls are TRBV5-5 and TRBJ2-5, with a possible D match to TRBD2 (6 bases). This CDR3 region has 14 residues. The ends were cut back, 1 base at V and 7 bases at J, with 14 bases in the middle. Germline V lookup: CDR1 SGHKS, CDR2 YYEKEE (reference sequence). CDR3 coding DNA: TGTGCCAGCAGCTTGCGAGGTGTGGAGGGGACCCAGTACTTC. This sequence encodes CASSLRGVEGTQYF.

CDR3 coding DNA: TGTGCCAGCAGCTCCGGGACTAGCGGGGGGACCACGGCCAAAAACATTCAGTACTTC. Protein: CASSSGTSGGTTAKNIQYF. The gene calls are TRBV7-9 and TRBJ2-4; 15 positions agree with TRBD2. Germline V gives CDR1 SEHNR, CDR2 FQNEAQ (reference sequence). V gave up 4 bases and J gave up 1 base; unmatched junction bases: 8. The CDR3 is 19 amino acids.

V is TRBV29-1 and J is TRBJ1-1; tentative D call: TRBD1 (6 bases). Germline assignment: CDR1 SQVTM and CDR2 ANQGSEA. Trimming removed 7 bases at V and 7 bases at J, with 16 bases between. There are 12 residues in the CDR3. CDR3 residues: CSAGGAKGEAFF. CDR3 sequence (DNA): TGCAGCGCGGGGGGGGCAAAGGGTGAAGCTTTCTTT.

CDR3 DNA sequence: TGTGCCAGCAGCCTAAGCCGATACCATGGCTACACCTTC. This gives the protein CASSLSRYHGYTF. This chain links TRBV6-5 with TRBJ1-2; D unclear. The CDR3 is made up of 13 amino acids. The V and J ends lost 6 bases and 6 bases respectively, with 14 bases between them. The V gene's germline CDR1 is MNHEY and CDR2 SVGAGI.

The chain is built from TRBV11-3 and TRBJ1-5; TRBD1 matches at 11 bases. The V and J ends lost 0 bases and 6 bases, in that order; junction bases with no gene match: 1. The germline V gene encodes CDR1 SGHNT and CDR2 YENEEA. This CDR3 spans 15 amino acids. The CDR3 spells CASSLEGTGGQPQHF. The DNA for the CDR3 is TGTGCCAGCAGCTTAGAGGGGACAGGGGGTCAGCCCCAGCATTTT.

The chain joins TRBV28 to TRBJ1-2, with 7 bases aligning to TRBD1. From germline, CDR1 is MDHEN and CDR2 SYDVKM. The J segment lost 7 bases and the V segment lost 3 bases, leaving 11 bases of the junction unmatched. The CDR3 is made up of 15 amino acids. This chain's CDR3 is CASSFADRAQGGYTF. The CDR3 DNA reads as TGTGCCAGCAGTTTTGCCGACAGGGCTCAGGGTGGCTACACCTTC.

This sequence joins TRBV5-1 and TRBJ2-5; TRBD2 is a possible D gene (6 bases). Germline V gene data show CDR1 as SGHRS and CDR2 as YFSETQ. The CDR3 sequence is 14 residues long. The V and J ends lost 4 bases and 5 bases respectively, with 15 bases between them. The CDR3 sequence: CASSPSDYGETQYF. CDR3 coding DNA: TGCGCCAGCAGCCCTAGCGACTACGGGGAGACCCAGTACTTC.

This clone has only a few counts. V gene TRBV4-2 combines with J gene TRBJ2-3; 8 positions match TRBD2. Germline V CDR1 and CDR2: LGHNA, YNFKEQ. J lost 4 bases, V lost 5 bases, and 11 bases had no gene match. This CDR3 is 16 amino acids long. The CDR3 spells CASSSGRGGSSDTQYF. CDR3 nucleotide sequence: TGTGCCAGCAGCTCCGGGAGGGGGGGTTCGTCAGATACGCAGTATTTT.

The genes are TRBV5-4 and TRBJ2-5; the match to TRBD2 covers 9 bases. CDR3 length: 16 residues. Germline V lookup: CDR1 SGHNT, CDR2 YYREEE (reference sequence). V gave up 3 bases and J gave up 4 bases; unmatched junction bases: 10. The CDR3 nucleotides are TGTGCCAGCAGCTGGGAAGGCGGGGGGGCTAGAGAGACCCAGTACTTC. Protein product: CASSWEGGGARETQYF.